This TCR beta chain was found in a study of neurological immune-mediated disorders. Described time point: longitudinal time-point 1 (baseline). This clonotype occurred many times. Its antigen is unidentified. Study-level findings and limits: Expanded clones shared no CDR3 amino acid sequences across subjects, suggesting private repertoires in all groups. HTLV-1-associated myelopathy had the most TCR clonal expansion, whereas multiple sclerosis had the least (lower than in healthy controls).

The making of cDNA relied on 5'RACE with 10-nucleotide random UMIs. TCRdb re-called the 5' RACE reads through MiXCR, storing one row per CDR3 protein. This sample has about 71,000 distinct CDR3 sequences, with more than 8.5% found just once. The TCR originated in a man aged 30-40 years in good health. The sample taken for sequencing was PBMCs.

DNA of the CDR3: TGCAGTGCTATGACAGGGCAAACAATACAAGAGACCCAGTACTTC. It codes for CSAMTGQTIQETQYF. The chain uses TRBV20-1 and TRBJ2-5, with 7 bases identical to TRBD1. Germline V CDR1 and CDR2: DFQATT, SNEGSKA (reference sequence). The CDR3 runs to 15 residues. V lost 4 bases and J lost 2; bases outside the gene matches: 10.